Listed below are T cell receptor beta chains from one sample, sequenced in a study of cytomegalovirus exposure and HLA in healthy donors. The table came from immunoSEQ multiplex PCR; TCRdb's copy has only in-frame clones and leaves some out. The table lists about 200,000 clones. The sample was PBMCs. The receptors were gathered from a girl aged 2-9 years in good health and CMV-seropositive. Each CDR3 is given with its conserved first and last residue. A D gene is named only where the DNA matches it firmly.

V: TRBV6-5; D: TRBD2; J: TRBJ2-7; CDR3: CASRRTSGSSYEQYF; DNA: TGTGCCAGCAGAAGAACTAGCGGGAGTTCCTACGAGCAGTACTTC
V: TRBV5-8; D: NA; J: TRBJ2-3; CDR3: CASKEGLEPQDTQYF; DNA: TGTGCCAGCAAAGAGGGACTGGAGCCTCAAGATACGCAGTATTTT
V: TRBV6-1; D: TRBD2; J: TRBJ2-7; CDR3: CASSEARGDYEQYF; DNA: TGTGCCAGCAGTGAAGCGCGGGGGGACTACGAGCAGTACTTC
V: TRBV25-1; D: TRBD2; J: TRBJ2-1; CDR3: CASTLGSGRAHEQFF; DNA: TGTGCCAGCACGCTGGGTAGCGGGAGGGCACATGAGCAGTTCTTC
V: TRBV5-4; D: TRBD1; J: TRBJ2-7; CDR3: CASSYNRGLLEYEQYF; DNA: TGTGCCAGCAGCTACAACAGGGGTCTACTCGAATACGAGCAGTACTTC
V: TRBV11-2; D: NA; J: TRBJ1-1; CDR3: CASSKVQWNTEAFF; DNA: TGTGCCAGCAGCAAAGTACAGTGGAACACTGAAGCTTTCTTT
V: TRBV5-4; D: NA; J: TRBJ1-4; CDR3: CASSERTNEKLFF; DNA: TGTGCCAGCAGTGAGAGAACTAATGAAAAACTGTTTTTT
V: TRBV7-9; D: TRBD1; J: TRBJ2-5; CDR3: CASRSTGVGETQYF; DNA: TGTGCCAGCAGATCAACAGGGGTCGGAGAGACCCAGTACTTC
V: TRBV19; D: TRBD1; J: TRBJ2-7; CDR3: CASSRTRQGPYEQYF; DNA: TGTGCCAGTAGTAGAACTCGACAGGGTCCCTACGAGCAGTACTTC
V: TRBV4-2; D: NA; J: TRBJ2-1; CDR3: CASSAYPGNEQFF; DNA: TGTGCCAGCAGCGCCTACCCGGGCAATGAGCAGTTCTTC
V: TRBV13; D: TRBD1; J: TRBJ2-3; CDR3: CASSRRGQEDTQYF; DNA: TGTGCCAGCAGCCGACGGGGACAGGAAGATACGCAGTATTTT
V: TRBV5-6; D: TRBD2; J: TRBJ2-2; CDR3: CASRLTTSGRIGGELFF; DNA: TGTGCCAGCAGGTTGACAACTAGCGGGAGAATCGGCGGGGAGCTGTTTTTT
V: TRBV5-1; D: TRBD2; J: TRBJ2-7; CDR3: CASSLDSGGTAYEQYF; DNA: TGCGCCAGCAGCTTGGATTCGGGAGGGACGGCTTACGAGCAGTACTTC
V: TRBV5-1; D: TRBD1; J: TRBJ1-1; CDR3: CASTPTGLNSDTEAFF; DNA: TGCGCCAGTACTCCGACAGGGTTAAATAGTGACACTGAAGCTTTCTTT
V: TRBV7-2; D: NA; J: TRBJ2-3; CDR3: CASSLARSDTQYF; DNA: TGTGCCAGCAGCTTAGCTAGATCAGATACGCAGTATTTT
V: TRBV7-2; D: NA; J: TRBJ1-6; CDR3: CASSPPRAGPSPLHF; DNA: TGTGCCAGCAGCCCCCCTCGGGCAGGGCCCTCACCCCTCCACTTT
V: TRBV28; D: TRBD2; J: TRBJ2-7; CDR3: CASSTLKLSGSAEQYF; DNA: TGTGCCAGCAGTACCCTAAAACTTAGCGGGAGCGCCGAGCAGTACTTC
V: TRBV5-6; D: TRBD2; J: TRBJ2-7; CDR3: CASSYGLVRSSYEQYF; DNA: TGTGCCAGCAGCTACGGACTAGTCAGGAGCTCCTACGAGCAGTACTTC
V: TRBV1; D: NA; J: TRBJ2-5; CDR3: CPSSPAGTSGPLETQYF; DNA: TGCCCCAGCAGCCCCGCCGGGACTAGCGGCCCCCTGGAGACCCAGTACTTC
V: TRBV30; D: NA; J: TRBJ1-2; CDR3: CAWSNGRFDGYTF; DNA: TGTGCCTGGAGTAACGGGAGGTTTGATGGCTACACCTTC
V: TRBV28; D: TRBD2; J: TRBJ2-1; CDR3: CASSFPTTSGRLYEQFF; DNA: TGTGCCAGCAGTTTCCCAACCACTAGCGGGAGGTTGTATGAGCAGTTCTTC
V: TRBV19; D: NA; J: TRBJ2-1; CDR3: CASSIKSGNEQFF; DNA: TGTGCCAGTAGTATCAAAAGCGGTAATGAGCAGTTCTTC
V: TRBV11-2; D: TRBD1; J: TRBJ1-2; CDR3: CASSLGAPGQGFGYTF; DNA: TGTGCCAGCAGCCTGGGGGCACCGGGACAGGGGTTTGGCTACACCTTC
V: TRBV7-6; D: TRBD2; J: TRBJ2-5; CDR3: CASSSSSGRAGETQYF; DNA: TGTGCCAGCAGCTCGAGCAGCGGGAGGGCGGGTGAGACCCAGTACTTC
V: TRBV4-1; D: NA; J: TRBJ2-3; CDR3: CASSQLAPFDTQYF; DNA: TGCGCCAGCAGCCAACTAGCACCCTTTGATACGCAGTATTTT
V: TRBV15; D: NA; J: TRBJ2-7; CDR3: CATSRQQGRSYEQYF; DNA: TGTGCCACCAGCAGACAACAGGGGAGGAGCTACGAGCAGTACTTC
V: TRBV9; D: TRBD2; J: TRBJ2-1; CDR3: CASSVTTSGNYNEQFF; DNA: TGTGCCAGCAGCGTAACTACTAGCGGGAACTACAATGAGCAGTTCTTC
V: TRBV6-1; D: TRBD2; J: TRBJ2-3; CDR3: CASSEAEDPSGSSTDTQYF; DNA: TGTGCCAGCAGTGAAGCGGAGGATCCAAGCGGGAGTAGCACAGATACGCAGTATTTT
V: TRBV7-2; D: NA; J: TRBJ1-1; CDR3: CASSLAGGGNTEAFF; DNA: TGTGCCAGCAGCTTAGCCGGGGGGGGGAACACTGAAGCTTTCTTT
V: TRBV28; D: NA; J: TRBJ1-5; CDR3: CASSLVVIRGDQPQHF; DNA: TGTGCCAGCAGTTTAGTAGTGATCAGGGGAGATCAGCCCCAGCATTTT
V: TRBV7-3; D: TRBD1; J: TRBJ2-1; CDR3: CASSSGQGQFF; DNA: TGTGCCAGCAGCTCAGGACAGGGACAGTTCTTC
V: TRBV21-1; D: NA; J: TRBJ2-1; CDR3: CASRRGCREGYNEQFF; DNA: TGTGCCAGCAGAAGGGGCTGTCGGGAGGGTTACAATGAGCAGTTCTTC
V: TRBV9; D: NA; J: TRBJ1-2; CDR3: CASSTGAIGVFGYTF; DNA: TGTGCCAGCAGCACAGGTGCGATTGGAGTGTTCGGCTACACCTTC
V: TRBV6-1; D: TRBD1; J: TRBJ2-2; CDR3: CASRGQGAGELFF; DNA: TGTGCCAGCAGGGGACAGGGGGCCGGGGAGCTGTTTTTT
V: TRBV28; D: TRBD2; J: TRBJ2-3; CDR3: CASSIAGDTQYF; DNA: TGTGCCAGCAGTATAGCGGGAGATACGCAGTATTTT
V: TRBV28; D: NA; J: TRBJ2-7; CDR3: CASSTPTYEQYF; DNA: TGTGCCAGCAGTACCCCTACTTACGAGCAGTACTTC
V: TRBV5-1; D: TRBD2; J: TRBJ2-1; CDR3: CASSTTGTSNYNEQFF; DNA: TGCGCCAGCAGCACCACCGGGACTAGCAACTACAATGAGCAGTTCTTC
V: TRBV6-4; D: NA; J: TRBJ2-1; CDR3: CASSDEGVAYNEQFF; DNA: TGTGCCAGCAGTGACGAAGGGGTTGCCTACAATGAGCAGTTCTTC
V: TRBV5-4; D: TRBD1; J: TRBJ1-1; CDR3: CASRDREAEAFF; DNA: TGTGCCAGCCGGGACAGGGAAGCTGAAGCTTTCTTT
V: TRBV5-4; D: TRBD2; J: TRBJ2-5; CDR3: CASSLASGREETQYF; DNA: TGTGCCAGCAGCTTGGCGAGCGGGAGGGAAGAGACCCAGTACTTC
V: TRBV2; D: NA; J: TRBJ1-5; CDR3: CASTGSSNFNQPQHF; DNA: TGTGCCAGCACCGGGTCGTCTAATTTCAATCAGCCCCAGCATTTT